The TCR beta chain described here comes from a study of shared clonotypes between healthy human individuals. Profiled with immunoSEQ multiplex PCR; TCRdb holds only in-frame clones, not every one. The table lists millions of clones, approximately 93% of them singletons. This CDR3 has 14 residues. The V gene's germline CDR1 is SGHKS and CDR2 YYEKEE (reference sequence). The germline V and J ends were trimmed by 0 bases and 4 bases, with 11 bases remaining between them. Source material: naive CD4+ T cells from PBMCs. The subset was: CD45RA+ positively selected. The receptor was isolated from a man aged 18 to 35 in good health. Some clones in this sample may be carry-over from other donors' samples. The genes are TRBV5-5 and TRBJ2-7, with D possibly TRBD1 on 6 matching bases. The CDR3 DNA sequence: TGTGCCAGCAGCTTGGGGCCAGGGGATTACGAGCAGTACTTC. Its protein is CASSLGPGDYEQYF.